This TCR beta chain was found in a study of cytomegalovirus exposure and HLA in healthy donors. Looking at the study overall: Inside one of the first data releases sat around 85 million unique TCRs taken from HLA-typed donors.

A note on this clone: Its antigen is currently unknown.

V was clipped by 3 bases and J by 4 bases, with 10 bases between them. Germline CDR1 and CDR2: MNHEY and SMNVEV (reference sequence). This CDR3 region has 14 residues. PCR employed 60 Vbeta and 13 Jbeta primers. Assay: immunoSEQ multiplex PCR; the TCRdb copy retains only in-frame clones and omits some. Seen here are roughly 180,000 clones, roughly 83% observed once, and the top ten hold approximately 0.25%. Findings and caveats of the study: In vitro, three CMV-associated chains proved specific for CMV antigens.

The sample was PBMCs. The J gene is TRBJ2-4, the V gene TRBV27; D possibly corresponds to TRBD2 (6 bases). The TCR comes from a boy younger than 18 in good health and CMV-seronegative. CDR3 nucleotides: TGTGCCAGCAGTTTGGCCGGGAGTAAAAACATTCAGTACTTC. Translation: CASSLAGSKNIQYF.